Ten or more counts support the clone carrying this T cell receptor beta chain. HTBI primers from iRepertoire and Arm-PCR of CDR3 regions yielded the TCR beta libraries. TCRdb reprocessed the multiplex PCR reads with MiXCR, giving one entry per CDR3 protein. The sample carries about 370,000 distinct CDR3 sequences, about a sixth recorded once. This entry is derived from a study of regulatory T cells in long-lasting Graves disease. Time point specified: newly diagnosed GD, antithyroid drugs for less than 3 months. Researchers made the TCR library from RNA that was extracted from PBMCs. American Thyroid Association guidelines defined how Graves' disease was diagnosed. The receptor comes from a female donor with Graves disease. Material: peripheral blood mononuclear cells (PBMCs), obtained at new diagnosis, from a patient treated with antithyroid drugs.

The CDR3 loop reads CASSNPRTGRYNEQFF. In DNA, the CDR3 is TGTGCCAGCAGCAATCCTAGGACAGGCAGATACAATGAGCAGTTCTTC. This sequence joins TRBV7-2 and TRBJ2-1; TRBD1 matches 7 bases. The CDR3 is made up of 16 amino acids. The V gene end was trimmed by 5 bases and the J gene end by 4 bases; junction bases not matched to a gene: 11. Germline-derived CDR1 and CDR2 are SGHTA and FQGNSA.